These T cell receptor beta chains were read from a single sample in a study of post-analysis software for immune sequencing data. TCRdb called the PCR reads again in MiXCR, with one record for every CDR3 protein. The repertoire holds hundreds of thousands of distinct CDR3 sequences, with approximately 50% as singletons. The sample consisted of blood. These receptors all stem from a girl aged 10-17 years with multiple sclerosis. Both conserved end residues are part of each CDR3. D genes are given only for firm matches. Clone size is given for some rows only: seen once, a few or many times, or a class if the clone is expanded.

j_call d_call v_call clone_size cdr3_nt cdr3_aa
TRBJ2-1 TRBD2 TRBV3-1 - TGTGCCAGCAGCCAAGGAGCCAGCGGGGGATTCTCCTACAATGAGCAGTTCTTC CASSQGASGGFSYNEQFF
TRBJ2-5 - TRBV20-1 few TGCAGTGCTAGAGTCTCACTAGGATGGGAGACCCAGTACTTC CSARVSLGWETQYF
TRBJ2-7 - TRBV2 - TGTGCCAGCAGTGCAGGGATGGCCTACGAGCAGTACTTC CASSAGMAYEQYF
TRBJ2-5 TRBD2 TRBV5-1 - TGCGCCAGCAGCTTGGCGGTGACTAGCGGGAGGGCCTCGGGGGAGCAGTACTTC CASSLAVTSGRASGEQYF
TRBJ2-4 - TRBV7-9 few TGTGCCAGCAGCTCGGGACCCGACTTAGCCAAAAACATTCAGTACTTC CASSSGPDLAKNIQYF
TRBJ1-2 - TRBV15 - TGTGCCACCAGCAGAGGGGATAGTAGAAGTAACTATGGCTACACCTTC CATSRGDSRSNYGYTF
TRBJ2-1 TRBD2 TRBV20-1 few TGCAGTGCTTTTAGGACTAGCGGGAGGCCCCAAGACTACAATGAGCAGTTCTTC CSAFRTSGRPQDYNEQFF
TRBJ2-7 TRBD1 TRBV5-1 - TGCGCCAGCAGCTTGCTCGTAGGACAGGGTTCCTACGAGCAGTACTTC CASSLLVGQGSYEQYF
TRBJ2-7 - TRBV29-1 - TGCAGCGTTCGGCAGGGGCCCTACGGGCAGTACTTC CSVRQGPYGQYF
TRBJ2-2 - TRBV5-6 - TGTGCCAGCAGCTGGGGCACCGGGGAGCTGTTTTTT CASSWGTGELFF
TRBJ2-7 TRBD2 TRBV4-2 - TGTGCCAGCAGCCATCCTAGCGGGAGAGTATACGAGCAGTACTTC CASSHPSGRVYEQYF
TRBJ2-3 - TRBV29-1 few TGCAGCGTTGATCCTCGGGGGGCCGCAGATACGCAGTATTTT CSVDPRGAADTQYF
TRBJ2-1 TRBD2 TRBV7-9 - TGTGCCAGCAGCCCCCGCGGGGGGTCCGGCTACAATGAGCAGTTCTTC CASSPRGGSGYNEQFF
TRBJ1-2 - TRBV7-9 - TGTGCCAGCAGCACCGGGACTACCTATGGCTACACCTTC CASSTGTTYGYTF
TRBJ1-2 - TRBV7-3 once TGTGCCAGCAGCCCTTTAATAGCCGTTGGCTACACCTTC CASSPLIAVGYTF
TRBJ2-5 TRBD2 TRBV6-1 - TGTGCCAGCACAAAACCCAACCTATCCTCCGGCGGGAGGGCTGGGACCCAGTACTTC CASTKPNLSSGGRAGTQYF
TRBJ2-3 - TRBV7-3 - TGTGCCAGCAGGGACGGGCGGACCACAGATACGCAGTATTTT CASRDGRTTDTQYF
TRBJ2-3 TRBD1 TRBV12-3/TRBV12-4 - TGTGCCAGCAGTTACGGGACAGGGCTAGGCACAGATACGCAGTATTTT CASSYGTGLGTDTQYF
TRBJ2-3 - TRBV29-1 - TGCAGCGTTGAAGCAGGGTCCCCAGATACGCAGTATTTT CSVEAGSPDTQYF
TRBJ2-1 TRBD2 TRBV10-3 - TGTGCCATCAGTGATTGGCTAGCGGGAGGGCCCGATCGAAATGAGCAGTTCTTC CAISDWLAGGPDRNEQFF
TRBJ1-2 - TRBV10-3 - TGTGCCATCAGAGCCTCGGGGGCGGACTATGGCTACACCTTC CAIRASGADYGYTF
TRBJ1-1 - TRBV6-5 - TGTGCCAGCAGCGACAGCAGACACACTGAAGCTTTCTTT CASSDSRHTEAFF
TRBJ1-4 TRBD1 TRBV29-1 - TGCAGCGTGGGACAGGGAAGCGGAAAACTGTTTTTT CSVGQGSGKLFF
TRBJ2-1 TRBD2 TRBV5-1 once TGCGCCAGCAGCGGGGGGACTAGCTGGTATGAGCAGTTCTTC CASSGGTSWYEQFF
TRBJ2-7 - TRBV3-1 - TGTGCTCTTTGCAGAAAGTGCACAGGGAAGGGGTCCTACGAGCAGTACTTC CALCRKCTGKGSYEQYF
TRBJ1-5 - TRBV27 few TGTGCCAGCAGTTTATCCAGGGGCTATAGCAATCAGCCCCAGCATTTT CASSLSRGYSNQPQHF
TRBJ2-7 TRBD2 TRBV10-1 few TGCGCCAGCAGTGAGTCAGGGGACTACCGCTCCTACGAGCAGTACTTC CASSESGDYRSYEQYF
TRBJ2-4 - TRBV3-1 once TGTGCCACTTCCCGCTGGGACGTAGCCAAAAACATTCAGTACTTC CATSRWDVAKNIQYF
TRBJ2-3 - TRBV18 - TGTGCCAGCTCACCCTCATCAGATACGCAGTATTTT CASSPSSDTQYF
TRBJ1-2 - TRBV6-6 - TGTGCCAGCAGTGTACCGGGGGTCTATGGCTACACCTTC CASSVPGVYGYTF
TRBJ2-7 - TRBV29-1 - TGCAGCGTTGCAAGACTCGGCGACGAGCAGTACTTC CSVARLGDEQYF
TRBJ2-7 - TRBV7-6 - TGTGCCAGCAGCCACCAGGCCAGCGGCTCCTACGAGCAGTACTTC CASSHQASGSYEQYF
TRBJ2-1 - TRBV29-1 - TGCAGCGCCTCCGGGGGCGCGAACTACAATGAGCAGTTCTTC CSASGGANYNEQFF
TRBJ2-3 TRBD2 TRBV9 - TGTGCCAGCAGCGTGACTAGCGGGAGATATACGCAGTATTTT CASSVTSGRYTQYF
TRBJ2-5 TRBD2 TRBV20-1 - TGCAGTGCTAGGTTAGCTAGCGGGAGGGAGACCCAGTACTTC CSARLASGRETQYF